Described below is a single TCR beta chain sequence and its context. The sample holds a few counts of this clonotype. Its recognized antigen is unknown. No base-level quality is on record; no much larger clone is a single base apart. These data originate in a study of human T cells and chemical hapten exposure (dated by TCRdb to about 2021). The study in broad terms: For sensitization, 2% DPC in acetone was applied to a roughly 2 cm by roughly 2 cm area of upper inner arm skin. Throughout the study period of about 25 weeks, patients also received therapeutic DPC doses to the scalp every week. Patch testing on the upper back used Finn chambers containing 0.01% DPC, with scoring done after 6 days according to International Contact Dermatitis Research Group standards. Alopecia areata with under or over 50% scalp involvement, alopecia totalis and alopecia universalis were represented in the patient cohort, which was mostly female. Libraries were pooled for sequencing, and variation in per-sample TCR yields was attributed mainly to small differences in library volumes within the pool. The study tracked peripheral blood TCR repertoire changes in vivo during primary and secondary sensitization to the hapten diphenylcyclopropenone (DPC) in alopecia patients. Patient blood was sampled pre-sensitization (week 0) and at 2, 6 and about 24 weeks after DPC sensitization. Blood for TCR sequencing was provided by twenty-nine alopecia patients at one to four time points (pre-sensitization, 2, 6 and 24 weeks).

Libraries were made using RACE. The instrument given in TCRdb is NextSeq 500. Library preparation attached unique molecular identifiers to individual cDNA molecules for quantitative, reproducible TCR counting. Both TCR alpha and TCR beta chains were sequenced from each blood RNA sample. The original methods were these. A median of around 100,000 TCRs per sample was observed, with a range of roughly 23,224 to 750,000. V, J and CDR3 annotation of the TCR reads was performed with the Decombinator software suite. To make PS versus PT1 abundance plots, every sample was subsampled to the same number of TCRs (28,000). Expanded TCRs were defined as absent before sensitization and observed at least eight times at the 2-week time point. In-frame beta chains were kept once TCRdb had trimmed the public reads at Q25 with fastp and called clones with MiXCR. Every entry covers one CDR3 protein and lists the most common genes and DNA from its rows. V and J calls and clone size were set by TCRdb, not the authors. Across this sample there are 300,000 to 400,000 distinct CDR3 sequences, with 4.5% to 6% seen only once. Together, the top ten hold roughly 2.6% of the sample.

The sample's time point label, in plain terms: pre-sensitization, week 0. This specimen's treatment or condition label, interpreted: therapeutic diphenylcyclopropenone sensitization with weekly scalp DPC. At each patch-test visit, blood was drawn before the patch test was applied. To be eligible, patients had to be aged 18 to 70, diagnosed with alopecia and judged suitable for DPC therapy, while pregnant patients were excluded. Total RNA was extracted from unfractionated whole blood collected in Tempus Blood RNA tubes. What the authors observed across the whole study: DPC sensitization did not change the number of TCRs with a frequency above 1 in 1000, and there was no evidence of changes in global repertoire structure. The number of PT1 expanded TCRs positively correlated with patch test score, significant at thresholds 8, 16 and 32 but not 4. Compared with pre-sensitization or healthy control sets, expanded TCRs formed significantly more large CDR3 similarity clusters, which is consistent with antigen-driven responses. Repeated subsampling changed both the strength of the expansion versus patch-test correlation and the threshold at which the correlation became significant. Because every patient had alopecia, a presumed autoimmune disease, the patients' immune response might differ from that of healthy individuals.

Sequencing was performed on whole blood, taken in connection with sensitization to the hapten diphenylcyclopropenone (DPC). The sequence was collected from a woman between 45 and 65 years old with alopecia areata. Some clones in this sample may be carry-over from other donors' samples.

Read as DNA, the sequence is TGTGCCAGCAACTTGGGAGGGGGCACTGAAGCTTTCTTT. Translation gives CASNLGGGTEAFF. This sequence uses TRBV27 and TRBJ1-1; the D segment could be TRBD1, given 6 matching bases. CDR1 and CDR2 (MNHEY, SMNVEV) derive from the germline V gene (reference sequence). V loses 7 bases, J loses 4 bases, and the germline ends lie 13 bases apart. The CDR3, from cysteine to phenylalanine, totals 13 residues. Only the CDR3 DNA is retained, 39 bases long and in frame from the first base.